This T cell receptor (beta chain) was captured in a study of T-cell reconstitution after alpha-beta-depleted transplantation in children. A TCRbeta library incorporating unique molecular identifiers was prepared. TCRdb redid the calling of the PCR reads with MiXCR, one entry per CDR3 protein. The data show about 540,000 distinct CDR3 sequences, around 17% seen once. Germline lookup yields CDR1 LGHDT and CDR2 YNNKEL (reference sequence). The V and J ends lost 2 bases and 5 bases, in that order; junction bases with no gene match: 6. The CDR3 contains 16 residues. The sequence came from a human donor who donated a stem cell graft to a child with acute lymphoblastic leukemia. Sequencing was performed on PBMCs from the stem cell graft donor, taken from the stem cell graft. V gene TRBV3-1 combines with J gene TRBJ2-3; 11 positions agree with TRBD2. DNA for the CDR3: TGTGCCAGCAGCCAACCGGGACTAGCGGTTCAAGATACGCAGTATTTT. Amino acids: CASSQPGLAVQDTQYF.